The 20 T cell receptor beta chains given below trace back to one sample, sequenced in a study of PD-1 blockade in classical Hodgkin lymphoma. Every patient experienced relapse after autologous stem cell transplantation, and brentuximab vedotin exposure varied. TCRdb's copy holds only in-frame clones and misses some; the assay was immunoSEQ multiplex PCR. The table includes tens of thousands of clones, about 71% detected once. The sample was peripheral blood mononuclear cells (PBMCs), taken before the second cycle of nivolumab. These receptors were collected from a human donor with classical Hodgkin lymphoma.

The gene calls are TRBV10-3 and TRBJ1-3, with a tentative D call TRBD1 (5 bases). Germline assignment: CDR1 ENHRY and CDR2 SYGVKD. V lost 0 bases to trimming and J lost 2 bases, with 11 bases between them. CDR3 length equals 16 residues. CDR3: CAISESVSGPGNTIYF. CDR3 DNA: TGTGCCATCAGTGAGTCAGTCTCGGGGCCTGGAAACACCATATATTTT.

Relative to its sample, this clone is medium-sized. CDR3 amino acids: CASSLLAEGYEQYF. The CDR3 nucleotides are TGTGCCAGCAGTTTACTCGCCGAGGGCTACGAGCAGTACTTC. The V and J genes are TRBV28 and TRBJ2-7; D might be TRBD2 (5 bases). From germline, CDR1 is MDHEN and CDR2 SYDVKM. Trimming left V 2 bases short and J 3 bases short, with 11 bases between. The CDR3 extends over 14 amino acids. Looking up the rest from reference TRBV28 and TRBJ2-7 gives the full variable domain: DVKVTQSSRYLVKRTGEKVFLECVQDMDHENMFWYRQDPGLGLRLIYFSYDVKMKEKGDIPEGYSVSREKKERFSLILESASTNQTSMYLCASSLLAEGYEQYFGPGTRLTVT.

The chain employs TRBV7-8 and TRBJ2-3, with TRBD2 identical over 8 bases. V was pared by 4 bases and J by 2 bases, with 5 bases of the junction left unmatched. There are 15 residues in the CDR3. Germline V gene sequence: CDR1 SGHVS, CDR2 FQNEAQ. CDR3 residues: CASSSVSGTTDTQYF. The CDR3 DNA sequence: TGTGCCAGCAGCTCCGTTAGCGGGACCACAGATACGCAGTATTTT.

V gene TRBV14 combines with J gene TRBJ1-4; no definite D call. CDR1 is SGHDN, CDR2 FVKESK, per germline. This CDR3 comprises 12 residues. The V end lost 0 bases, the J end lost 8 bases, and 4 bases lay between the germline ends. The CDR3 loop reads CASSQEREKLFF. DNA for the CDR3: TGTGCCAGCAGCCAAGAACGGGAAAAACTGTTTTTT.

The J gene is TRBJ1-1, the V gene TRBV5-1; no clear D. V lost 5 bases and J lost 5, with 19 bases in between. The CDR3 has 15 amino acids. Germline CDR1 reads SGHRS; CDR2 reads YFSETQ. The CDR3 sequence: CASSSGRAESTEAFF. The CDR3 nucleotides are TGCGCCAGCAGTTCGGGGAGGGCTGAGAGTACTGAAGCTTTCTTT.

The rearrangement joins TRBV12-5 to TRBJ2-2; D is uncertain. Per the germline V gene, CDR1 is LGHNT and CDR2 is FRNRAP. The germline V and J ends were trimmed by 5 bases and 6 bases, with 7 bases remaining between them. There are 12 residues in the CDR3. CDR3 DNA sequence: TGTGCTAGTGGTCCTTCCCCCGGGGAGCTGTTTTTT. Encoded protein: CASGPSPGELFF.

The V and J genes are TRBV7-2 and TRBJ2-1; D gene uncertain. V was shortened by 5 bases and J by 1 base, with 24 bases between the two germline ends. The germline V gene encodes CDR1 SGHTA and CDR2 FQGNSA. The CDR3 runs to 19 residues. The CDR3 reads CASSLLVARLASSYNEQFF. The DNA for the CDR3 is TGTGCCAGCAGCCTGCTGGTTGCCCGCTTAGCATCTTCCTACAATGAGCAGTTCTTC.

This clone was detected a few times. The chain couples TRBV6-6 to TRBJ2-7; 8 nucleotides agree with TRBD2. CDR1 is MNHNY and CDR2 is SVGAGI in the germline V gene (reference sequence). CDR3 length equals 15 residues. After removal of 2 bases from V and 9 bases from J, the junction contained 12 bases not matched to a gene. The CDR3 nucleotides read TGTGCCAGCAGTTACGGAGGGACTAGTACGACGGGGCAGTACTTC. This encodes CASSYGGTSTTGQYF.

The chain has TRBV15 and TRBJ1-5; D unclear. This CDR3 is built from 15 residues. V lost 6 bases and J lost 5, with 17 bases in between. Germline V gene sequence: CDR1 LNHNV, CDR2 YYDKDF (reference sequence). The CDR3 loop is CATSILDLEDQPQHF. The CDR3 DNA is TGTGCCACCAGTATTTTAGACCTAGAGGATCAGCCCCAGCATTTT.

CDR3 sequence reads: CASRRDSGGGASYTQYF. The CDR3 nucleotides read TGTGCCAGCAGGAGGGATAGCGGGGGGGGCGCCTCATATACGCAGTATTTT. The chain joins TRBV27 to TRBJ2-3; TRBD2 matches at 11 bases. The germline V gene encodes CDR1 MNHEY and CDR2 SMNVEV (reference sequence). The CDR3 extends over 17 amino acids. V lost 6 bases to trimming and J lost 7 bases; unmatched junction nucleotides: 15.

In DNA form, the CDR3 reads TGTGCCAGCAGTCGGACCCAATTCTCATATGGCTACACCTTC. Translation gives CASSRTQFSYGYTF. The chain links TRBV6-5 to TRBJ1-2; D not resolved. Germline CDR1 reads MNHEY; CDR2 reads SVGAGI. This CDR3 comprises 14 residues. Trimming shortened V by 5 bases and J by 5 bases, and 15 bases separated the two germline ends.

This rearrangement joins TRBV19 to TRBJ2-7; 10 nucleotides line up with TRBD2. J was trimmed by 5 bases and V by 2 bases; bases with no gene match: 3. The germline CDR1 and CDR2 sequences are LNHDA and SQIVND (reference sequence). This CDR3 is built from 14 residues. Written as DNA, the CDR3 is TGTGCCAGTAGTATACTAGCGGGGGAGAACGAGCAGTACTTC. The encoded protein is CASSILAGENEQYF. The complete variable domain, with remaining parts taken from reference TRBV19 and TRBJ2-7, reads DGGITQSPKYLFRKEGQNVTLSCEQNLNHDAMYWYRQDPGQGLRLIYYSQIVNDFQKGDIAEGYSVSREKKESFPLTVTSAQKNPTAFYLCASSILAGENEQYFGPGTRLTVT.

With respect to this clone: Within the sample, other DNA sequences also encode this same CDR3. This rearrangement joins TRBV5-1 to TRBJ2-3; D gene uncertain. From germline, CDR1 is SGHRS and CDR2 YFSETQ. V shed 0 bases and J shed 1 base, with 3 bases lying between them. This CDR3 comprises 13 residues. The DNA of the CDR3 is TGCGCCAGCAGCTTGGGGGGCACAGATACGCAGTATTTT. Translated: CASSLGGTDTQYF.

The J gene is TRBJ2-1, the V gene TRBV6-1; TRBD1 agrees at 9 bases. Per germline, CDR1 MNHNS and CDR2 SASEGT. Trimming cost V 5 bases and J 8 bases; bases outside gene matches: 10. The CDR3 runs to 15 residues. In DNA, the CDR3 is TGTGCCAGCAGTCCCCCCGGGACAGGGAAAGATGAGCAGTTCTTC. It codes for CASSPPGTGKDEQFF.

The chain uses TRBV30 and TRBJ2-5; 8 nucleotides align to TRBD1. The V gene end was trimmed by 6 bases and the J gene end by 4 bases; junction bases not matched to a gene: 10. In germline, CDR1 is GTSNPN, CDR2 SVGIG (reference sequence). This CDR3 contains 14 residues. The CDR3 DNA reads TGTGCCTGCGACCGGGACAGGAGGTTAGAGACCCAGTACTTC. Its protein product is CACDRDRRLETQYF.

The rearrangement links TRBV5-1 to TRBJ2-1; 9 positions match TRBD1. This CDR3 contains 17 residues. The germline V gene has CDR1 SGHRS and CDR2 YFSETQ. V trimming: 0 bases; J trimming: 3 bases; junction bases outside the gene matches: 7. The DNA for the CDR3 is TGCGCCAGCAGCTTGGAACCCGGGACAGGGAACTACAATGAGCAGTTCTTC. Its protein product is CASSLEPGTGNYNEQFF.

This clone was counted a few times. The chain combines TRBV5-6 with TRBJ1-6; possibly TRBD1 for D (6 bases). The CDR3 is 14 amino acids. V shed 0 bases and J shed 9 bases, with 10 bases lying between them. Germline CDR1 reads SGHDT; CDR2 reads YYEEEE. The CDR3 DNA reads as TGTGCCAGCAGCTTGGTACAGGGCGGTTCACCCCTCCACTTT. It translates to CASSLVQGGSPLHF. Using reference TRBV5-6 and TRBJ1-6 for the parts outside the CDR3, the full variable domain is DAGVTQSPTHLIKTRGQQVTLRCSPKSGHDTVSWYQQALGQGPQFIFQYYEEEERQRGNFPDRFSGHQFPNYSSELNVNALLLGDSALYLCASSLVQGGSPLHFGNGTRLTVT.

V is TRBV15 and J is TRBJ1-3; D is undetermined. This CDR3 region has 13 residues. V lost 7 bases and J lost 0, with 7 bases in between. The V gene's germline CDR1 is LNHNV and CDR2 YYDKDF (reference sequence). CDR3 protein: CATTTYSGNTIYF. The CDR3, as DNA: TGTGCCACCACGACTTACTCTGGAAACACCATATATTTT.

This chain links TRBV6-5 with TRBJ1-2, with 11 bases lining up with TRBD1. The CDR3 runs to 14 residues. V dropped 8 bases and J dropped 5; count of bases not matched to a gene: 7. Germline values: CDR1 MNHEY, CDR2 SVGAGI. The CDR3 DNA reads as TGTGCCAGCCGGACAGGGGGCAGAGTGTATGGCTACACCTTC. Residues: CASRTGGRVYGYTF.

The CDR3: CASSPGQGPYEQYF. DNA for the CDR3: TGTGCCAGCTCACCGGGACAGGGCCCCTACGAGCAGTACTTC. The V call is TRBV18, the J call TRBJ2-7; 9 nucleotides line up with TRBD1. There are 14 residues in the CDR3. V was pared by 3 bases and J by 2 bases, with 2 bases of the junction left unmatched. The germline CDR1 and CDR2 sequences are KGHSH and LQKENI.